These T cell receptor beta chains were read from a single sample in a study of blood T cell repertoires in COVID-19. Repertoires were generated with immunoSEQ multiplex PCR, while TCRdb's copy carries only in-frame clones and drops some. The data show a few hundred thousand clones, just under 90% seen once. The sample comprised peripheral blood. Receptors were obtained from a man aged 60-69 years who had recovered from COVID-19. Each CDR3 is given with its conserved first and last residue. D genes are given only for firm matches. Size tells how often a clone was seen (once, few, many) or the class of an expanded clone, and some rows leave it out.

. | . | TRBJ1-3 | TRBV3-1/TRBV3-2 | CASSPIRRGTSGNTIYF | TGTGCCAGCAGCCCAATCCGCCGGGGTACGTCTGGAAACACCATATATTTT
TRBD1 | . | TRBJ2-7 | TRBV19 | CASSPNRGHREQYF | TGTGCCAGTAGCCCCAACAGGGGCCATCGGGAGCAGTACTTC
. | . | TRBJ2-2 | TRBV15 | CATSRDLFTGELFF | TGTGCCACCAGCAGAGATCTCTTCACCGGGGAGCTGTTTTTT
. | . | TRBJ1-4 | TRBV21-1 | CASSACSRGLSEKLFF | TGTGCCAGCAGCGCGTGCTCTAGGGGGCTGAGTGAAAAACTGTTTTTT
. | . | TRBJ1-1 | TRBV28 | CASQTTQNTEAFF | TGTGCCTCCCAAACCACACAGAACACTGAAGCTTTCTTT
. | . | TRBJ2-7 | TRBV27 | CASSSPQGSYEQYF | TGTGCCAGCAGTTCCCCACAGGGATCATACGAGCAGTACTTC
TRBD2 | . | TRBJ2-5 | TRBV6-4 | CASSRTSLETQYF | TGTGCCAGCAGCCGGACTAGCCTTGAGACCCAGTACTTC
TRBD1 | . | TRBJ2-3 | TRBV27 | CASSPSTGGVTDTQYF | TGTGCCAGCAGTCCATCGACAGGGGGGGTGACAGATACGCAGTATTTT
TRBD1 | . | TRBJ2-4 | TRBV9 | CASSPRTGEAKNIQYF | TGTGCCAGCAGCCCGAGGACAGGGGAAGCCAAAAACATTCAGTACTTC
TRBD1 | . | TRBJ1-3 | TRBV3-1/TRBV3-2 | CASSQGTGGGGNTIYF | TGTGCCAGCAGCCAAGGGACAGGGGGCGGTGGAAACACCATATATTTT
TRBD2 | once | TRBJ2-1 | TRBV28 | CASSSILAGGPYNEQFF | TGTGCCAGCAGTTCGATACTAGCGGGAGGGCCCTACAATGAGCAGTTCTTC
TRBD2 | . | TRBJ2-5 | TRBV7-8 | CASSLKMAGGPRETQYF | TGTGCCAGCAGCTTAAAGATGGCGGGGGGGCCGAGAGAGACCCAGTACTTC
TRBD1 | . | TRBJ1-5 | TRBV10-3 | CAIGMTGVQPQHF | TGTGCCATCGGTATGACAGGGGTTCAGCCCCAGCATTTT
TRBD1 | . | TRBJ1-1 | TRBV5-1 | CASSSGQGKGTEAFF | TGCGCCAGCAGCTCGGGACAGGGCAAGGGCACTGAAGCTTTCTTT
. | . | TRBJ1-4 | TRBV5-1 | CASSYRDWNEKLFF | TGCGCCAGCAGCTACCGGGACTGGAATGAAAAACTGTTTTTT
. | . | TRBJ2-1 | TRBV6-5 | CASRHLLRHNEQFF | TGTGCCAGCAGACACCTCTTGCGGCACAATGAGCAGTTCTTC
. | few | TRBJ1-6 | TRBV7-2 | CASSPPGGFAPLHF | TGTGCCAGCAGCCCACCGGGGGGATTTGCACCCCTCCACTTT
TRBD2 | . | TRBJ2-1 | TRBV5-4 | CASSFRGVEQFF | TGTGCCAGCAGCTTTCGGGGGGTTGAGCAGTTCTTC
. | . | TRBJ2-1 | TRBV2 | CASSGRTEQFF | TGTGCCAGCAGTGGGAGGACTGAGCAGTTCTTC
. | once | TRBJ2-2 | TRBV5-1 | CASSPYGQNTGELFF | TGCGCCAGCAGCCCCTACGGACAGAACACCGGGGAGCTGTTTTTT
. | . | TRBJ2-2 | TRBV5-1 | CASTPEGGNTGELFF | TGCGCCAGCACCCCCGAGGGAGGGAACACCGGGGAGCTGTTTTTT
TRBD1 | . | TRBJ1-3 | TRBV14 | CASSQGTGPGNTIYF | TGTGCCAGCAGCCAGGGGACAGGCCCTGGAAACACCATATATTTT
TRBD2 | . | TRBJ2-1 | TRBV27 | CASSLAGGPRNEQFF | TGTGCCAGCAGTTTAGCGGGAGGGCCCCGAAATGAGCAGTTCTTC
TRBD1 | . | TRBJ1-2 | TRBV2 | CASSRDRGNYGYTF | TGTGCCAGCAGCCGTGACAGGGGTAACTATGGCTACACCTTC
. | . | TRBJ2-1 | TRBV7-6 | CASSLGSGVTYNEQFF | TGTGCCAGCAGCTTAGGGTCGGGAGTTACCTACAATGAGCAGTTCTTC
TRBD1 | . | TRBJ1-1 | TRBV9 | CASNAGGSGTEAFF | TGTGCCAGCAATGCAGGGGGCTCGGGCACTGAAGCTTTCTTT
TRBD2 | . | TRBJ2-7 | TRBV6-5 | CASIHTGGAYEQYF | TGTGCCAGCATCCACACGGGAGGGGCCTACGAGCAGTACTTC
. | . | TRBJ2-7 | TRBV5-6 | CASSLFFQGIGYEQYF | TGTGCCAGCAGCCTATTCTTCCAGGGCATTGGCTACGAGCAGTACTTC
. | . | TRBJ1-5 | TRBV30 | CAWSNGLAQHF | TGTGCCTGGAGTAACGGTCTGGCCCAGCATTTT
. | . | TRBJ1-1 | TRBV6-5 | CASSYSGPMNTEAFF | TGTGCCAGCAGTTACTCGGGGCCGATGAACACTGAAGCTTTCTTT
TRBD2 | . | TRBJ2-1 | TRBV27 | CASSTLGAGGLNEQFF | TGTGCCAGCAGTACCCTGGGAGCGGGAGGTTTGAATGAGCAGTTCTTC
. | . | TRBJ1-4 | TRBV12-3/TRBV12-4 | CASSFTGEKLFF | TGTGCCAGCAGTTTTACGGGTGAAAAACTGTTTTTT
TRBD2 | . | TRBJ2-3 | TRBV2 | CANDPTSGTDTQYF | TGTGCCAACGACCCCACTAGCGGCACAGATACGCAGTATTTT
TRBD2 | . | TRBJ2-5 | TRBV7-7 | CASSPTSAGVTQYF | TGTGCCAGCAGCCCCACTAGCGCAGGAGTGACCCAGTACTTC
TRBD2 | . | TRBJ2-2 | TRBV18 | CASSPPGLEGTGELFF | TGTGCCAGCTCACCACCGGGACTAGAGGGCACCGGGGAGCTGTTTTTT
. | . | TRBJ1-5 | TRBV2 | CASMSTGMNQPQHF | TGTGCCAGCATGTCCACAGGGATGAATCAGCCCCAGCATTTT
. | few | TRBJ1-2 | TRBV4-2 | CASSQDASMGGYGYTF | TGTGCCAGCAGCCAAGATGCGTCAATGGGGGGCTATGGCTACACCTTC
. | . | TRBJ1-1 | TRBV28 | CASSLFRHENTEAFF | TGTGCCAGCAGTTTATTCAGGCATGAGAACACTGAAGCTTTCTTT
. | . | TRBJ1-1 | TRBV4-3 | CASSQGLAGESEAFF | TGCGCCAGCAGCCAAGGACTGGCAGGGGAATCTGAAGCTTTCTTT
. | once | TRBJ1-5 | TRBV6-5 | CASSLQPLSNQPQHF | TGTGCCAGCAGTCTTCAACCACTTAGCAATCAGCCCCAGCATTTT
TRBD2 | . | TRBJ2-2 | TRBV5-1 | CASSLAHGEPGGVAGELFF | TGCGCCAGCAGCTTGGCCCACGGCGAGCCGGGAGGGGTAGCCGGGGAGCTGTTTTTT
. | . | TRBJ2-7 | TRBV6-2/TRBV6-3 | CASSTFRQKDEQYF | TGTGCCAGCAGTACGTTTCGACAGAAGGACGAGCAGTACTTC
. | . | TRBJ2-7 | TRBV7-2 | CASGPQGSSYEQYF | TGTGCCAGCGGGCCCCAGGGTTCCTCCTACGAGCAGTACTTC
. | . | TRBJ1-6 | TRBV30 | CAFAPGSPLHF | TGTGCCTTCGCCCCGGGGTCACCCCTCCACTTT
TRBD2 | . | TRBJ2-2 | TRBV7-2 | CASSSGLAVNTGELFF | TGTGCCAGCAGCTCGGGACTAGCGGTTAACACCGGGGAGCTGTTTTTT
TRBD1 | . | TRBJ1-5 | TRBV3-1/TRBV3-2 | CASSQGQGAGNQPQHF | TGTGCCAGCAGCCAGGGACAGGGGGCTGGCAATCAGCCCCAGCATTTT
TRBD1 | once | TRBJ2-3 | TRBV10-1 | CASSETPGQGGGTQYF | TGCGCCAGCAGTGAGACCCCGGGACAGGGGGGAGGTACGCAGTATTTT
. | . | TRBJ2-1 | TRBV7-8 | CASSLARELPPRREQFF | TGTGCCAGCAGCTTAGCGAGGGAACTGCCCCCCCGAAGGGAGCAGTTCTTC
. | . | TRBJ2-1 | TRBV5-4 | CASSPAGGEQFF | TGTGCCAGCAGCCCGGCAGGAGGGGAGCAGTTCTTC
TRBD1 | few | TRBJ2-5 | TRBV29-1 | CSSSTGGGETQYF | TGCAGCTCGAGCACAGGGGGCGGAGAGACCCAGTACTTC
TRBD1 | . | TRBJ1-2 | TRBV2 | CASSIQGAGGYTF | TGTGCCAGCAGTATACAGGGGGCAGGTGGCTACACCTTC